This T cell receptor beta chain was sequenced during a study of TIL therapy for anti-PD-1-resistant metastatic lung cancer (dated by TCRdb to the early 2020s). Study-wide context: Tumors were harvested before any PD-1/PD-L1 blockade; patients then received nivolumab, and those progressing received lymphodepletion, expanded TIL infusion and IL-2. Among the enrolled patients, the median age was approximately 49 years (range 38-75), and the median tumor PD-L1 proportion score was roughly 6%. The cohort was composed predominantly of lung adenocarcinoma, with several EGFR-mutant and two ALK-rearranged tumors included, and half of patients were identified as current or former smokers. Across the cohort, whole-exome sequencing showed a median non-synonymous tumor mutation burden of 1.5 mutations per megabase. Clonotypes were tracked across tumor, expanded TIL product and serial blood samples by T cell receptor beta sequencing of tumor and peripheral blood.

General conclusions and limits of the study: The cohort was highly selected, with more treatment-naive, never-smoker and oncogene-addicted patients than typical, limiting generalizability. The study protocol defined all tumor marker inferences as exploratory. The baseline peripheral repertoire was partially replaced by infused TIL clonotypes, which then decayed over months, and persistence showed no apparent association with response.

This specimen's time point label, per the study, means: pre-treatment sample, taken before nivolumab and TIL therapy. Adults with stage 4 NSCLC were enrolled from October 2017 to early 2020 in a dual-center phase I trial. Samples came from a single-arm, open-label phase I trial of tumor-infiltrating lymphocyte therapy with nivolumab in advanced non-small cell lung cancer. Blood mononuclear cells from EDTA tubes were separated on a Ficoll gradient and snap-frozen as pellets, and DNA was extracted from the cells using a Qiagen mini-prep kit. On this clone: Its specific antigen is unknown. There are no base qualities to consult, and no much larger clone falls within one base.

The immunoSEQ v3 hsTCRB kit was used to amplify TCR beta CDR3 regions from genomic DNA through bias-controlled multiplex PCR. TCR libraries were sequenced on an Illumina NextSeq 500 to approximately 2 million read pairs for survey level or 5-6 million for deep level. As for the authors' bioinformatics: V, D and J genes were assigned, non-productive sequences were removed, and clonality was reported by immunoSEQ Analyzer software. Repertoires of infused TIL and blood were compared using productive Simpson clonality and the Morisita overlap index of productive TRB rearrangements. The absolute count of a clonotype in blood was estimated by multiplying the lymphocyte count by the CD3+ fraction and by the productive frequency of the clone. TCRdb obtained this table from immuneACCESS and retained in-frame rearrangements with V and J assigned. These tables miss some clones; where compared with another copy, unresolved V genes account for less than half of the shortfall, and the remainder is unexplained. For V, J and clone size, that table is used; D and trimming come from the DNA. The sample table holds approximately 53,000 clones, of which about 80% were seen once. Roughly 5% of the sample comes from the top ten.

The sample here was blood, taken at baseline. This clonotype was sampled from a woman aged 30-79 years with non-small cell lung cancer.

The DNA sequence follows: TGTGCCAGCAGCCGGGGACAGACTAAAGAGACCCAGTACTTC. It translates as CASSRGQTKETQYF. Here the chain combines TRBV7-9 and TRBJ2-5; 7 junctional bases match TRBD1. Spanning cysteine to phenylalanine, the CDR3 consists of 14 amino acids. Only the CDR3 region is kept as DNA, spanning 42 bases read in frame from base 1. CDR1 and CDR2 are drawn from the germline V gene (reference sequence): SEHNR, FQNEAQ. The germline V end is reduced by 5 bases and the J end by 3 bases; junction bases left unmatched: 6.